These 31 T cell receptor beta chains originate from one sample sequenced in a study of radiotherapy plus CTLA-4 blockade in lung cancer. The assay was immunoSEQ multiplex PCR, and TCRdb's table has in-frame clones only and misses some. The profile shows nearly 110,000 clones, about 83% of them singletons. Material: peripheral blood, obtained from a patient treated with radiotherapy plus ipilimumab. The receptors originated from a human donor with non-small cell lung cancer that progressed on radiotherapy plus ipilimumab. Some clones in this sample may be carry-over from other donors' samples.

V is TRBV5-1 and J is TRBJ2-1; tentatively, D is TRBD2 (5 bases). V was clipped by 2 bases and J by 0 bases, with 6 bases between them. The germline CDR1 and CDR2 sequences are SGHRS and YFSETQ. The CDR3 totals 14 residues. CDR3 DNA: TGCGCCAGCAGCTTACGGGACTCCTACAATGAGCAGTTCTTC. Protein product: CASSLRDSYNEQFF.

Here the CDR3 reads CASSYRGPETQYF. In DNA form, the CDR3 reads TGTGCCAGCAGTTACAGGGGGCCAGAGACCCAGTACTTC. This sequence joins TRBV6-6 and TRBJ2-5; TRBD1 matches at 7 bases. This CDR3 region has 13 residues. V trimming: 2 bases; J trimming: 4 bases; junction bases outside the gene matches: 1. Per the germline V gene, CDR1 is MNHNY and CDR2 is SVGAGI (reference sequence).

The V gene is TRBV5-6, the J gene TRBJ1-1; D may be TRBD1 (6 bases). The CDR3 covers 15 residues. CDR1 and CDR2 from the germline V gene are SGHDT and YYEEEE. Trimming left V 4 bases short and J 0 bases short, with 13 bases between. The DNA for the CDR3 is TGTGCCAGCAGCAGGGGGAACCAAATGAACACTGAAGCTTTCTTT. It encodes CASSRGNQMNTEAFF.

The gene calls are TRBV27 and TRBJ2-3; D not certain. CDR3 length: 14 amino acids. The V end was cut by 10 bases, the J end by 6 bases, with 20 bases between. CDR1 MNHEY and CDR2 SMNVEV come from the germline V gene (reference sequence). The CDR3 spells CATGWLGNGDTQYF. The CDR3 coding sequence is TGTGCCACCGGGTGGTTGGGGAATGGTGATACGCAGTATTTT.

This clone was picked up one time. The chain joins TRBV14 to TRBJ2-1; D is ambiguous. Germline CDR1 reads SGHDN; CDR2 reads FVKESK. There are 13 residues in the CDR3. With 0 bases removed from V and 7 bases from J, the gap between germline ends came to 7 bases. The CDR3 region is CASSQDLWNEQFF. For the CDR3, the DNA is TGTGCCAGCAGCCAAGATTTGTGGAATGAGCAGTTCTTC.

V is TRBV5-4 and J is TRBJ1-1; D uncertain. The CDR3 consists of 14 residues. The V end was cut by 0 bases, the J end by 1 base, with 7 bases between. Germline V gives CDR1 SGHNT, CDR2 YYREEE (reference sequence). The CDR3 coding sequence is TGTGCCAGCAGCTTGGCTGGGAGGAACACTGAAGCTTTCTTT. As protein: CASSLAGRNTEAFF. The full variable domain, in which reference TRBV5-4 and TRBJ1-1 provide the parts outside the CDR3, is ETGVTQSPTHLIKTRGQQVTLRCSSQSGHNTVSWYQQALGQGPQFIFQYYREEENGRGNFPPRFSGLQFPNYSSELNVNALELDDSALYLCASSLAGRNTEAFFGQGTRLTVV.

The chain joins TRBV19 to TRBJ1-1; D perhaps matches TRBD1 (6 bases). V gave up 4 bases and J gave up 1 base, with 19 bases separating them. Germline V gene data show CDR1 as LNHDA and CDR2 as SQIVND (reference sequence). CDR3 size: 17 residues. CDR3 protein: CASSTPSQQGWNTEAFF. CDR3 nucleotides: TGTGCCAGTAGTACCCCGTCCCAACAGGGTTGGAACACTGAAGCTTTCTTT.

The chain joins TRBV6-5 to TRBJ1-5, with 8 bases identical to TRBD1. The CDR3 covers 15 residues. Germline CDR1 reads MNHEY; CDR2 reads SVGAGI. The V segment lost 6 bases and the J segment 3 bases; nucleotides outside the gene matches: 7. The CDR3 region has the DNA TGTGCCAGCAGCCGGGGGACAGGCCACAATCAGCCCCAGCATTTT. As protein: CASSRGTGHNQPQHF.

The CDR3 here is CASSSTTDGETQYF. CDR3 bases: TGTGCCAGCAGCTCCACCACGGACGGGGAGACCCAGTACTTC. This chain joins TRBV11-3 and TRBJ2-5; no definite D call. V lost 4 bases and J lost 5, with 14 bases in between. There are 14 residues in the CDR3. The V gene's germline CDR1 is SGHNT and CDR2 YENEEA.

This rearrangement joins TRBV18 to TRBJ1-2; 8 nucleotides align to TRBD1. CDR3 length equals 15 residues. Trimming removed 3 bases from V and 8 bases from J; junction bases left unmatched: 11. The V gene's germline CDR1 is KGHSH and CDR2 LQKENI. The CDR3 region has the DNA TGTGCCAGCTCACCGAGGTTTCAGGGGGCTGGGGGCTACACCTTC. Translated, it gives CASSPRFQGAGGYTF.

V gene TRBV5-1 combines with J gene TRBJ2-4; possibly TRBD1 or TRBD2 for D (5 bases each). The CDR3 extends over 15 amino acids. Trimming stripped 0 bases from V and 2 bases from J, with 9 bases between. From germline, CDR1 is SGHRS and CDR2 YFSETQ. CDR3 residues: CASSLVGTTKNIQYF. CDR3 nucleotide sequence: TGCGCCAGCAGCTTGGTAGGGACCACCAAAAACATTCAGTACTTC.

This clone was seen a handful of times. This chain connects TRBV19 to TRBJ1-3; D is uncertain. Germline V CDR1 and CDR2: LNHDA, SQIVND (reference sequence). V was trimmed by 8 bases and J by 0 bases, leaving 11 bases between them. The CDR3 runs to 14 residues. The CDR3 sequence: CASAPGSSGNTIYF. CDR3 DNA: TGTGCCAGTGCCCCCGGGAGCTCTGGAAACACCATATATTTT.

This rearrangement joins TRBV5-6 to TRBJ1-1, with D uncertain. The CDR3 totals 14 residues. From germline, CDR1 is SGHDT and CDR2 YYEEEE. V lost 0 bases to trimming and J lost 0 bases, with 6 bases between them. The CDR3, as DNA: TGTGCCAGCAGCTTGGGCAGCTTGAACACTGAAGCTTTCTTT. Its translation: CASSLGSLNTEAFF. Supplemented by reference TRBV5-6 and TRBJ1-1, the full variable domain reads DAGVTQSPTHLIKTRGQQVTLRCSPKSGHDTVSWYQQALGQGPQFIFQYYEEEERQRGNFPDRFSGHQFPNYSSELNVNALLLGDSALYLCASSLGSLNTEAFFGQGTRLTVV.

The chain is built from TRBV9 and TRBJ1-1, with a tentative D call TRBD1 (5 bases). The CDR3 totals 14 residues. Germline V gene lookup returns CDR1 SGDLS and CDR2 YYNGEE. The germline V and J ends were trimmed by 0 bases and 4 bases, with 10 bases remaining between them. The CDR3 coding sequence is TGTGCCAGCAGCGTAGAAGGAGGGACCACTGAAGCTTTCTTT. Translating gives CASSVEGGTTEAFF. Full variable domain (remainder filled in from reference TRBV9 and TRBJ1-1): DSGVTQTPKHLITATGQRVTLRCSPRSGDLSVYWYQQSLDQGLQFLIQYYNGEERAKGNILERFSAQQFPDLHSELNLSSLELGDSALYFCASSVEGGTTEAFFGQGTRLTVV.

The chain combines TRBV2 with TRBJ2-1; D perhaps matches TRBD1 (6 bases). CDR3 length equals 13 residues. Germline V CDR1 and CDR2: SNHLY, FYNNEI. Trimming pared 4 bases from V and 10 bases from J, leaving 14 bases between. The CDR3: CASSALTTGEQFF. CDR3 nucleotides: TGTGCCAGCAGTGCGCTAACTACAGGGGAGCAGTTCTTC.

The CDR3: CASSLDGQKEEEQFF. DNA of the CDR3: TGTGCCAGCAGCTTAGACGGACAAAAAGAAGAGGAGCAGTTCTTC. V and J are TRBV11-3 and TRBJ2-1; TRBD1 is a possible D gene (5 bases). The CDR3 totals 15 residues. Germline V gives CDR1 SGHNT, CDR2 YENEEA. The ends were cut back, 0 bases at V and 10 bases at J, with 16 bases in the middle. The variable domain in full, with the rest retrieved from reference TRBV11-3 and TRBJ2-1, is EAGVVQSPRYKIIEKKQPVAFWCNPISGHNTLYWYLQNLGQGPELLIRYENEEAVDDSQLPKDRFSAERLKGVDSTLKIQPAELGDSAVYLCASSLDGQKEEEQFFGPGTRLTVL.

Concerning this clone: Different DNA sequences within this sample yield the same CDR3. The CDR3 here is CASSLEQGAQTQYF. CDR3 coding DNA: TGCGCCAGCAGCTTGGAACAGGGGGCGCAGACCCAGTACTTC. V gene TRBV5-1 combines with J gene TRBJ2-5; 9 bases align to TRBD1. V shed 0 bases and J 6 bases; nucleotides not matched to a gene: 3. The CDR3 is 14 residues long. Germline V CDR1 and CDR2: SGHRS, YFSETQ.

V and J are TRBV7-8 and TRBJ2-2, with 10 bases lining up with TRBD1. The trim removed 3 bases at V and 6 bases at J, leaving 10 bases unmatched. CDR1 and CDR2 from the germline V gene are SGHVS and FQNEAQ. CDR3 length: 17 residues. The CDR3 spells CASSLTGGWILAGELFF. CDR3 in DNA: TGTGCCAGCAGCTTGACAGGGGGCTGGATCCTGGCCGGGGAGCTGTTTTTT.

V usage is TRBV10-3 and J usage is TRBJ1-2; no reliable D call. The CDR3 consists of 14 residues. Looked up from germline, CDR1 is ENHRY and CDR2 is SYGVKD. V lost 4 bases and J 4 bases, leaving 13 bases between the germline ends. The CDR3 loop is CAISVKQTLYGYTF. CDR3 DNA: TGTGCCATCAGTGTAAAGCAAACCCTCTATGGCTACACCTTC.

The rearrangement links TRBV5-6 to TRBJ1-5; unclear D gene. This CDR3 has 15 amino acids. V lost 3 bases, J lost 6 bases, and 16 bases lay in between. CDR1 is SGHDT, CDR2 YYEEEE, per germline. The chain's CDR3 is CASSSFPGGAQPQHF. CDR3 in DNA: TGTGCCAGCAGCTCCTTCCCCGGAGGTGCTCAGCCCCAGCATTTT. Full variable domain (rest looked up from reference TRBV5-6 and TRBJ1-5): DAGVTQSPTHLIKTRGQQVTLRCSPKSGHDTVSWYQQALGQGPQFIFQYYEEEERQRGNFPDRFSGHQFPNYSSELNVNALLLGDSALYLCASSSFPGGAQPQHFGDGTRLSIL.

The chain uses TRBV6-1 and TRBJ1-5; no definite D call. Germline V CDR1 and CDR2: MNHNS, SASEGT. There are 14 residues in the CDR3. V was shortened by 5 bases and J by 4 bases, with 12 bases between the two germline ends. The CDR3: CASSPRRGNQPQHF. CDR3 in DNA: TGTGCCAGCAGTCCCCGACGGGGAAATCAGCCCCAGCATTTT.

This chain's CDR3 is CASSRQGAAQPQHF. The DNA for the CDR3 is TGTGCCAGCAGCCGACAGGGGGCAGCTCAGCCCCAGCATTTT. The gene calls are TRBV7-2 and TRBJ1-5, with 10 bases lining up with TRBD1. This CDR3 has 14 amino acids. V was clipped by 5 bases and J by 6 bases; unmatched bases: 4. Germline V CDR1 and CDR2: SGHTA, FQGNSA.

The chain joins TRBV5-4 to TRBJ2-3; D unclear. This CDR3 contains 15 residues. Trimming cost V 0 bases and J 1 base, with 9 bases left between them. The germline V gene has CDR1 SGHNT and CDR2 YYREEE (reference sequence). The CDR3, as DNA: TGTGCCAGCAGCTTGGAAGGTACAGGCACAGATACGCAGTATTTT. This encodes CASSLEGTGTDTQYF.

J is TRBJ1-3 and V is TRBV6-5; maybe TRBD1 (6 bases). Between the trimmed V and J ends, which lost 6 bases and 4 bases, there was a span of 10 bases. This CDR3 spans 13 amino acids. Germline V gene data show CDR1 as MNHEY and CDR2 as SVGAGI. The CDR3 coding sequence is TGTGCCAGCAGCCACAGGGCGGGAAACACCATATATTTT. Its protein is CASSHRAGNTIYF.

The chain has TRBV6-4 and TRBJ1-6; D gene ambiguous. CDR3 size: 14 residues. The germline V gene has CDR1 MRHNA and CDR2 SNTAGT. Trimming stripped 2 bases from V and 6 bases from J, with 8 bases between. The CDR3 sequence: CASSDNGFNSPLHF. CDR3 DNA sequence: TGTGCCAGCAGTGACAACGGGTTTAATTCACCCCTCCACTTT.

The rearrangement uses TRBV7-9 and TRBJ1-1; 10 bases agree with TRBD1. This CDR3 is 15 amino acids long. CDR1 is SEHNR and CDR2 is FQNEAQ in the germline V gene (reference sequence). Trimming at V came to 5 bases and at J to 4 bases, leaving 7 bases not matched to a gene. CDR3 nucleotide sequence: TGTGCCAGCAGCGCCCGAGGGACAGGGGTCACTGAAGCTTTCTTT. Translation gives CASSARGTGVTEAFF.

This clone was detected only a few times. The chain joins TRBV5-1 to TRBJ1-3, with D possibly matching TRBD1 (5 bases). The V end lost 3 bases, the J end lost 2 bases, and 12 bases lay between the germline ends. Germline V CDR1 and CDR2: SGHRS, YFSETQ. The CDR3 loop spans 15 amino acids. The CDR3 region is CASSSQGGTGNTIYF. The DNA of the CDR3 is TGCGCCAGCAGCTCTCAGGGAGGAACTGGAAACACCATATATTTT.

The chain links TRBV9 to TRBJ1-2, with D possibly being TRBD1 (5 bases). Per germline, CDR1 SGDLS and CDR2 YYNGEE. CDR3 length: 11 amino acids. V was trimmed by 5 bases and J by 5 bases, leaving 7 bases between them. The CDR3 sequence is CASRGEYGYTF. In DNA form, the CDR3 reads TGTGCCAGCAGGGGGGAATATGGCTACACCTTC. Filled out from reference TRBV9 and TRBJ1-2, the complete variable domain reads DSGVTQTPKHLITATGQRVTLRCSPRSGDLSVYWYQQSLDQGLQFLIQYYNGEERAKGNILERFSAQQFPDLHSELNLSSLELGDSALYFCASRGEYGYTFGSGTRLTVV.

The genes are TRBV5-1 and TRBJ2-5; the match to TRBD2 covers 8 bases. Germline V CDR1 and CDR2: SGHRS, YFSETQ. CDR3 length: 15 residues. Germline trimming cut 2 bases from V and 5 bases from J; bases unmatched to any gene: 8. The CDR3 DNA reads TGCGCCAGCAGCTTCTCCGGGGGGGACGATGAGACCCAGTACTTC. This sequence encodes CASSFSGGDDETQYF.

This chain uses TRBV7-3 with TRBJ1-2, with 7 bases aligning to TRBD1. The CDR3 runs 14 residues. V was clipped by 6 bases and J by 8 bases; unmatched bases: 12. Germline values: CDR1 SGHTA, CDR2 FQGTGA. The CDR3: CASSPSTTGYGYTF. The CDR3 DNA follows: TGTGCCAGCAGTCCCTCCACGACAGGGTACGGCTACACCTTC.

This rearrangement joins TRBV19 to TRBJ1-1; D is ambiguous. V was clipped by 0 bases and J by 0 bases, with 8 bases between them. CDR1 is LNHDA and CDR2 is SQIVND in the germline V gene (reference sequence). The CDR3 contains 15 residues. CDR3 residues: CASSIDIRMNTEAFF. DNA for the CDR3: TGTGCCAGTAGTATAGATATCAGAATGAACACTGAAGCTTTCTTT.